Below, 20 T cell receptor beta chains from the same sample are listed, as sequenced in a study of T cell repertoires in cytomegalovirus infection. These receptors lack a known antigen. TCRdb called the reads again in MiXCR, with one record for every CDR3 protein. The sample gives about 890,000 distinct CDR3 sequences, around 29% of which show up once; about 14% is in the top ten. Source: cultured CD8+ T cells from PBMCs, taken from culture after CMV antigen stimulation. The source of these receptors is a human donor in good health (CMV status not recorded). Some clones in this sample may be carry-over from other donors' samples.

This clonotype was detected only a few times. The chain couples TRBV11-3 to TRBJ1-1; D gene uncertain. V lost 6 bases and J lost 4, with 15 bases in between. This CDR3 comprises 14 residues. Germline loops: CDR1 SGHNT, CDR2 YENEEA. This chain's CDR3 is CASSPNSWGTEAFF. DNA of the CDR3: TGTGCCAGCAGTCCAAACTCTTGGGGCACTGAAGCTTTCTTT.

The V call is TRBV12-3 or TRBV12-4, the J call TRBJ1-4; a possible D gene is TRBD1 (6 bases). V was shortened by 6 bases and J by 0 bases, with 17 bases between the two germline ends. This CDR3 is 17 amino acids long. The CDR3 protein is CASRSDGRGTTNEKLFF. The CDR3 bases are TGTGCCAGCAGATCAGACGGCAGGGGCACAACTAATGAAAAACTGTTTTTT.

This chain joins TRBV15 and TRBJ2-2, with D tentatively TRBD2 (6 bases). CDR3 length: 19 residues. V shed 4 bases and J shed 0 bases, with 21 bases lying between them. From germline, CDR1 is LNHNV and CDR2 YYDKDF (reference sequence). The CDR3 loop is CATSNGGSHTHANTGELFF. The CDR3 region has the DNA TGTGCCACCAGCAACGGGGGTTCTCATACTCACGCGAACACCGGGGAGCTGTTTTTT.

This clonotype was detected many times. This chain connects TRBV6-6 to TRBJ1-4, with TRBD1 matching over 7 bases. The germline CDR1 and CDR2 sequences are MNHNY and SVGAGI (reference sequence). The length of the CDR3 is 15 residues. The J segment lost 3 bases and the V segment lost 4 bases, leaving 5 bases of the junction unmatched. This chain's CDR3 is CASSSKTGPNEKLFF. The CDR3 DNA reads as TGTGCCAGCAGTTCGAAGACAGGGCCTAATGAAAAACTGTTTTTT.

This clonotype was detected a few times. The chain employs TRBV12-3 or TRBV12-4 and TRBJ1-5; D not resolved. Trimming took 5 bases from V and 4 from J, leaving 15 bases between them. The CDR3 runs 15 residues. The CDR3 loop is CASSQTTEANQPQHF. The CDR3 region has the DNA TGTGCCAGCAGTCAAACGACGGAAGCGAATCAGCCCCAGCATTTT.

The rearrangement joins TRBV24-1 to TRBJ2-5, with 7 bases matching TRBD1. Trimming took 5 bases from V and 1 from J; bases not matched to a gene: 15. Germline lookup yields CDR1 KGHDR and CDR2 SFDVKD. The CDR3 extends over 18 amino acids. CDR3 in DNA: TGTGCCACCAGTGGCCTAACCGCCGACAGGGTGAGCCAAGAGACCCAGTACTTC. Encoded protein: CATSGLTADRVSQETQYF.

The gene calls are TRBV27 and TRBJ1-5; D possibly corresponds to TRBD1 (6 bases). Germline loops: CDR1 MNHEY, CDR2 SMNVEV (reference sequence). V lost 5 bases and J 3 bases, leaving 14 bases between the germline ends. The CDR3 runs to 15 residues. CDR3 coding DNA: TGTGCCAGCAGTCCCGGACAGATTTTCAATCAGCCCCAGCATTTT. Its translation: CASSPGQIFNQPQHF.

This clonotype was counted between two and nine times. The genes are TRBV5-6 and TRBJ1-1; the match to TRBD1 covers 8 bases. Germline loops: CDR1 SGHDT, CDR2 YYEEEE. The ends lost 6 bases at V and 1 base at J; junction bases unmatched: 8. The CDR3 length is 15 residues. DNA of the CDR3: TGTGCCAGCACCGAGACCGGGACAGGGAACACTGAAGCTTTCTTT. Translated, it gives CASTETGTGNTEAFF. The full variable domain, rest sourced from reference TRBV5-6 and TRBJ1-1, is DAGVTQSPTHLIKTRGQQVTLRCSPKSGHDTVSWYQQALGQGPQFIFQYYEEEERQRGNFPDRFSGHQFPNYSSELNVNALLLGDSALYLCASTETGTGNTEAFFGQGTRLTVV.

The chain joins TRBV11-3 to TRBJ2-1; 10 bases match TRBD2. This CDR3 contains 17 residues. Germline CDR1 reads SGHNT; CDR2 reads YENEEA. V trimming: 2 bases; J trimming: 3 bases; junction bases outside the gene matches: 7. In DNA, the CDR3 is TGTGCCAGCAGCTTAATGGGTAGCGGGGGGCACTACAATGAGCAGTTCTTC. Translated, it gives CASSLMGSGGHYNEQFF.

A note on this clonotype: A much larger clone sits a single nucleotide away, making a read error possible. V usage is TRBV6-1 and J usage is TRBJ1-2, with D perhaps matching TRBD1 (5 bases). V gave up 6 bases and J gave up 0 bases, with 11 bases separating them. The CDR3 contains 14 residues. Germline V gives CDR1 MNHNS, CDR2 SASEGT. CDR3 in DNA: TGTGCCAGCAGGCCAGGGCCTACTAACTATGGCTACACCTTC. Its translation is CASRPGPTNYGYTF.

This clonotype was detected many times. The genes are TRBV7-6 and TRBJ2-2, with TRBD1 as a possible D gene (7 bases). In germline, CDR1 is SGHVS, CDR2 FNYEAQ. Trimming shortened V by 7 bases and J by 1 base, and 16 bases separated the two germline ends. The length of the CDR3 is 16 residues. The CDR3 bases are TGTGCCAGCAACGGCGGGGCAGGGGGGAACACCGGGGAGCTGTTTTTT. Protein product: CASNGGAGGNTGELFF.

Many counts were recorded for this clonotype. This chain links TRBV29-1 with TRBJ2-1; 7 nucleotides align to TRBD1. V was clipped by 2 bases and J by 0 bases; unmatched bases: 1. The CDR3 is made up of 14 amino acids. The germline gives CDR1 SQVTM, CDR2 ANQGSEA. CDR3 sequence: CSVERGLSYNEQFF. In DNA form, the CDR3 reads TGCAGCGTTGAAAGGGGGCTCTCCTACAATGAGCAGTTCTTC.

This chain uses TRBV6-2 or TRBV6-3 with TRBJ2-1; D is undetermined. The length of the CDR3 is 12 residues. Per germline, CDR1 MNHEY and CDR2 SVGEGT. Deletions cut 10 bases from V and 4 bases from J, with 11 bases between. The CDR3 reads CATRHEYNEQFF. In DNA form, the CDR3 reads TGTGCCACCAGACATGAGTACAATGAGCAGTTCTTC.

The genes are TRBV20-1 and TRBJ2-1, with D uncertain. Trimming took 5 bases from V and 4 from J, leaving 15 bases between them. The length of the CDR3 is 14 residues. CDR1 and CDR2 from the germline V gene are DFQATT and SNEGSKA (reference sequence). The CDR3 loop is CSARHPLGYNEQFF. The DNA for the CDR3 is TGCAGTGCTCGACACCCTCTGGGGTACAATGAGCAGTTCTTC.

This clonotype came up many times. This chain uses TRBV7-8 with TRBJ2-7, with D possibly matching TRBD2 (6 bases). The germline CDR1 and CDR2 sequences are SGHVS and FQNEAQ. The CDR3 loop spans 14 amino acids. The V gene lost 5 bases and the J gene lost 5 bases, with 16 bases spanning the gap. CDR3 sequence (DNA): TGTGCCAGCAGCCCATCCACGGGGGTTGACGAGCAGTACGTC. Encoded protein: CASSPSTGVDEQYV.

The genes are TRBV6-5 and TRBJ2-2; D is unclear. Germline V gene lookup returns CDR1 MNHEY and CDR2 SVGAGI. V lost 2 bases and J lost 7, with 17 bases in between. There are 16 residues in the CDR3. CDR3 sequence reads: CASSYRFWELGGELFF. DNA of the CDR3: TGTGCCAGCAGTTACCGGTTTTGGGAATTGGGCGGGGAGCTGTTTTTT.

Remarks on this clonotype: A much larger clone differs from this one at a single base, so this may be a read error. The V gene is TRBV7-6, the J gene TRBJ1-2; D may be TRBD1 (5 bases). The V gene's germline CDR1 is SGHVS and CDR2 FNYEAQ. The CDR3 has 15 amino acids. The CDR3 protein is CATSLGDGANYGYTF. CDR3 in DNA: TGTGCCACCAGCTTAGGGGACGGAGCTAACTATGGCTACACCTTC. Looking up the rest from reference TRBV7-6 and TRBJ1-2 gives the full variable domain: GAGVSQSPRYKVTKRGQDVALRCDPISGHVSLYWYRQALGQGPEFLTYFNYEAQQDKSGLPNDRFSAERPEGSISTLTIQRTEQRDSAMYRCATSLGDGANYGYTFGSGTRLTVV.

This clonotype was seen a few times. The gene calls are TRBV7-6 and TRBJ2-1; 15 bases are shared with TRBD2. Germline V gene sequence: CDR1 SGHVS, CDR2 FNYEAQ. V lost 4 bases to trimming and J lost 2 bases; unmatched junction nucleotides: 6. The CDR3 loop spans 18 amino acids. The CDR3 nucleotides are TGTGCCAGCAGCTCGGGACTAGCGGGGGGCCCCACCTACAATGAGCAGTTCTTC. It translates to CASSSGLAGGPTYNEQFF.

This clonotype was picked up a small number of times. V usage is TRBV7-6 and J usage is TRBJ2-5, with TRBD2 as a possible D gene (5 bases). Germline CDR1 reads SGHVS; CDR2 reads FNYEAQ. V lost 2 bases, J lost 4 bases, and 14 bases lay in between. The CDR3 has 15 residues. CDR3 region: CASSLSPGWVETQYF. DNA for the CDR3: TGTGCCAGCAGCTTATCCCCGGGATGGGTAGAGACCCAGTACTTC.

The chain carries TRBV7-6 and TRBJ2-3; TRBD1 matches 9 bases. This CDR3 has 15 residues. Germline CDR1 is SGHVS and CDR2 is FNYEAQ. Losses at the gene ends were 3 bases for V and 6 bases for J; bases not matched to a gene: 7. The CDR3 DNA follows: TGTGCCAGCAGCTTGGGACAGGGCGGCTCGGATACGCAGTATTTT. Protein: CASSLGQGGSDTQYF. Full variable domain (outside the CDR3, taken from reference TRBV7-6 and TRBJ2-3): GAGVSQSPRYKVTKRGQDVALRCDPISGHVSLYWYRQALGQGPEFLTYFNYEAQQDKSGLPNDRFSAERPEGSISTLTIQRTEQRDSAMYRCASSLGQGGSDTQYFGPGTRLTVL.